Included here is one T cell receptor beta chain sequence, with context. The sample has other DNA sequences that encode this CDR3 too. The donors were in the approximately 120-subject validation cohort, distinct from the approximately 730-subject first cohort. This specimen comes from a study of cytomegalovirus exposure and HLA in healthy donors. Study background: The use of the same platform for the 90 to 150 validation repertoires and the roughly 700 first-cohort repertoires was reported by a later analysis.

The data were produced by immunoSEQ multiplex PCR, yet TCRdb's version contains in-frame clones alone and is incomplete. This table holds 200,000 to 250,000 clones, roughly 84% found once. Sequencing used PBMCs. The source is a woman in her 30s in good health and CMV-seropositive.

CDR3 in DNA: TGCGCCAGCAGCCGAGCGGGGGACTACGAGCAGTACTTC. Translating gives CASSRAGDYEQYF. The chain employs TRBV4-1 and TRBJ2-7; 8 positions agree with TRBD2. Germline V gene sequence: CDR1 MGHRA, CDR2 YSYEKL. There are 13 residues in the CDR3. J lost 3 bases, V lost 4 bases, and 2 bases had no gene match.